Shown below are 4 T cell receptor beta chains from a single sample sequenced in a study of T-cell reconstitution after alpha-beta-depleted transplantation in children. The library targeted TCRbeta and was prepared with unique molecular identifiers. Via MiXCR, TCRdb re-called the PCR reads, giving one row per CDR3 protein. The repertoire holds nearly 250,000 distinct CDR3 sequences, with approximately 8% as singletons. Sequenced material: PBMCs, mostly from graft donor cells, taken 180 days after TCRalphabeta/CD19-depleted stem cell transplant. The origin of the receptors is a male patient between 10 and 17 years old who had a stem cell transplant for acute lymphoblastic leukemia, so the T cells may come from the graft donor.

Ten or more counts support this clonotype. The chain combines TRBV7-9 with TRBJ1-5; D ambiguous. Trimming shortened V by 1 base and J by 5 bases, and 9 bases separated the two germline ends. This CDR3 contains 14 residues. Germline V CDR1 and CDR2: SEHNR, FQNEAQ (reference sequence). CDR3 DNA sequence: TGTGCCAGCAGCTTAGTGGGGTACGATCAGCCCCAGCATTTT. Protein product: CASSLVGYDQPQHF.

This clonotype was found many times. The chain recombines TRBV6-1 with TRBJ1-1; no clear D. Trimming shortened V by 5 bases and J by 5 bases, and 15 bases separated the two germline ends. The CDR3 runs to 14 residues. Germline values: CDR1 MNHNS, CDR2 SASEGT. The chain's CDR3 is CASSPLRVRTEAFF. DNA for the CDR3: TGTGCCAGCAGTCCCTTGAGGGTTAGGACTGAAGCTTTCTTT.

This clonotype was seen many times. A junction end diverges from the germline sequence, so it may reflect a read error. J is TRBJ1-5 and V is TRBV12-3 or TRBV12-4, with D unresolved. The CDR3 has 15 residues. CDR3 sequence reads: CATSFGRGSNQPQHF. In nucleotides, the CDR3 is TGTGCCACCAGTTTCGGGCGGGGTAGCAATCAGCCCCAGCATTTT.

This clonotype was seen repeatedly, ten times or more. The chain carries TRBV7-9 and TRBJ1-5; D not resolved. The CDR3 totals 15 residues. Germline CDR1 reads SEHNR; CDR2 reads FQNEAQ (reference sequence). Trimming took 5 bases from V and 3 from J, leaving 14 bases between them. CDR3 residues: CASSIGPVPNQPQHF. CDR3 nucleotide sequence: TGTGCCAGCAGCATTGGCCCTGTCCCCAATCAGCCCCAGCATTTT.